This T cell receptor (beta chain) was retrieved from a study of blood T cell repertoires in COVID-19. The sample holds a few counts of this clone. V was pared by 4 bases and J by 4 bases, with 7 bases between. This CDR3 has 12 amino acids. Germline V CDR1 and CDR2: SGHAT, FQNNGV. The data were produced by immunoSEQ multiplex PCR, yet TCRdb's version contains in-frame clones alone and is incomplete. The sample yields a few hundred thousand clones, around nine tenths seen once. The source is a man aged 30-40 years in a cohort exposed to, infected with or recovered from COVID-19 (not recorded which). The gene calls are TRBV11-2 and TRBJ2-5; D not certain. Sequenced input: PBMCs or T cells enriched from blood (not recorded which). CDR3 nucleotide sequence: TGTGCCAGCAGCTCTACTGGAGAGACCCAGTACTTC. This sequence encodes CASSSTGETQYF.